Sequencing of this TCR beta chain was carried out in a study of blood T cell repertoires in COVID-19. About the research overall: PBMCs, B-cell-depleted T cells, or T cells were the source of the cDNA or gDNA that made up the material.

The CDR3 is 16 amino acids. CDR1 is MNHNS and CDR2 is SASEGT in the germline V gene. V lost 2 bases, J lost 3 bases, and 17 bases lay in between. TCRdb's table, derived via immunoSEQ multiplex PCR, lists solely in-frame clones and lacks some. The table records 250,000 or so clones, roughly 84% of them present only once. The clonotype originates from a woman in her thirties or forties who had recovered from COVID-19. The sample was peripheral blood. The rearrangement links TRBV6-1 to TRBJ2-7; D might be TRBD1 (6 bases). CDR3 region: CASSEILLGRGYEQYF. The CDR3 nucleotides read TGTGCCAGCAGTGAAATTCTGTTGGGCAGGGGCTACGAGCAGTACTTC.